This entry describes one T cell receptor (beta chain). The data were taken from a study of blood T cell repertoires in COVID-19. Study-level information: COVID-19 samples collected from the United States, Italy and Spain covered acute and convalescent phases. T cells, B-cell-depleted T cells, or PBMCs provided the cDNA or gDNA that served as material.

Individuals drawn from some 25 US areas were roughly 18 to 100 years old. The CDR3 totals 18 residues. The authors' processing: The authors estimated nucleated cell counts from reference gene primer amplification. Repertoires were generated with immunoSEQ multiplex PCR, while TCRdb's copy carries only in-frame clones and drops some. The V and J calls and clone size come from that table; D and trimming were worked out from the DNA. Of about 210,000 clones listed, 75% to 85% are singletons. The clonotype comes from a man aged 25 to 45 with acute COVID-19. The V gene is TRBV21-1, the J gene TRBJ1-6; the table's D call, TRBD1, has no DNA check behind it. TRBV21-1 is a pseudogene. The sample was PBMCs or T cells enriched from blood (not recorded which). CDR3 in amino acids: CASSQAVTGASGNSPLHF. Written as DNA, the CDR3 is TGTGCCAGCAGCCAAGCGGTCACAGGCGCAAGTGGGAATTCACCCCTCCACTTT.